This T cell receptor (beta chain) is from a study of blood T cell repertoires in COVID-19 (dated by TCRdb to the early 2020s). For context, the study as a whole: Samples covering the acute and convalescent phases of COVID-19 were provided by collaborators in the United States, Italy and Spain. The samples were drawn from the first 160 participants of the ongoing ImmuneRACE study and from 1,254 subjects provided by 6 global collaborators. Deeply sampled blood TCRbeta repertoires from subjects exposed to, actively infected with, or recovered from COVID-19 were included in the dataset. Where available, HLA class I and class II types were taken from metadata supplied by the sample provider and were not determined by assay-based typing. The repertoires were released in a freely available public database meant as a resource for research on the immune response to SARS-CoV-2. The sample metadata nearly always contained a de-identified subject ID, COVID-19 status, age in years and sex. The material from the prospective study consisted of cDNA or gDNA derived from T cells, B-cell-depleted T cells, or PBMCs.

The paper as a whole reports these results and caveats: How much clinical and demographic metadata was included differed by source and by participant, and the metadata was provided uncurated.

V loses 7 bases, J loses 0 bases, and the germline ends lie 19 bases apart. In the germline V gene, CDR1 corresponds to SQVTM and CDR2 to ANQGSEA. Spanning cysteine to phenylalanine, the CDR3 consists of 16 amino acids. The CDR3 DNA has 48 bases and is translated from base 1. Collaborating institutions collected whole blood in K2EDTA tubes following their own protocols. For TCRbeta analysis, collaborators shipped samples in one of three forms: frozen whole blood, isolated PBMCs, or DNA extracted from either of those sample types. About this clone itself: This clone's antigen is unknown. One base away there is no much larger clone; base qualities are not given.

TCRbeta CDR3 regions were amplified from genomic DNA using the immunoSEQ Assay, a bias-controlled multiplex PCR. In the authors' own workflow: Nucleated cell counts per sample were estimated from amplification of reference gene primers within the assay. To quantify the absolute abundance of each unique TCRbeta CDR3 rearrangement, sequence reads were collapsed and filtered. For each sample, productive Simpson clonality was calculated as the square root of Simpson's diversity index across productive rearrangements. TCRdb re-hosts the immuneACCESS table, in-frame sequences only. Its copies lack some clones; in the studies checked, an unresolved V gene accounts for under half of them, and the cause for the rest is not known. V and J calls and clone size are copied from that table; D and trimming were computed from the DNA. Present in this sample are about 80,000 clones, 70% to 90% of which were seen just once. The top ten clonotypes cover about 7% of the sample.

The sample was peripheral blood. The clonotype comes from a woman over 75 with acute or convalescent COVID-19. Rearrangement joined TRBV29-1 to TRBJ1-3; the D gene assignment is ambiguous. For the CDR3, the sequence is CSGRVRSVYSGNTIYF. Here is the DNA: TGCAGCGGGAGAGTGCGGAGCGTGTACTCTGGAAACACCATATATTTT. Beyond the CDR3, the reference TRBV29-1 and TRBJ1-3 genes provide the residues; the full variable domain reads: SAVISQKPSRDICQRGTSLTIQCQVDSQVTMMFWYRQQPGQSLTLIATANQGSEATYESGFVIDKFPISRPNLTFSTLTVSNMSPEDSSIYLCSGRVRSVYSGNTIYFGEGSWLTVV.